In its sample, the clone carrying this T cell receptor beta chain was seen once. These data originate in a study of blood T cell repertoires in COVID-19. Per the original methods: For nucleated cells, counts were estimated from reference gene primer amplification. Sequenced by immunoSEQ multiplex PCR; TCRdb stores in-frame clones only, minus some. The D gene and trimming were derived from the DNA, and the V and J assignments and clone size from that table. The sample has about 130,000 clones; around 70% are singletons. Germline CDR1 and CDR2: KGHDR and SFDVKD. With V trimmed by 4 bases and J by 8 bases, 9 bases remained unmatched. CDR3 length: 16 residues.

The source is a man aged 55 to 70 with acute or convalescent COVID-19. Sequencing was carried out using peripheral blood. V usage is TRBV24-1 and J usage is TRBJ1-4; 10 nucleotides line up with TRBD1. CDR3 amino acids: CATSDKTDRGREKLFF. Here the CDR3 DNA reads TGTGCCACCAGTGACAAAACAGACAGGGGGCGCGAAAAACTGTTTTTT.